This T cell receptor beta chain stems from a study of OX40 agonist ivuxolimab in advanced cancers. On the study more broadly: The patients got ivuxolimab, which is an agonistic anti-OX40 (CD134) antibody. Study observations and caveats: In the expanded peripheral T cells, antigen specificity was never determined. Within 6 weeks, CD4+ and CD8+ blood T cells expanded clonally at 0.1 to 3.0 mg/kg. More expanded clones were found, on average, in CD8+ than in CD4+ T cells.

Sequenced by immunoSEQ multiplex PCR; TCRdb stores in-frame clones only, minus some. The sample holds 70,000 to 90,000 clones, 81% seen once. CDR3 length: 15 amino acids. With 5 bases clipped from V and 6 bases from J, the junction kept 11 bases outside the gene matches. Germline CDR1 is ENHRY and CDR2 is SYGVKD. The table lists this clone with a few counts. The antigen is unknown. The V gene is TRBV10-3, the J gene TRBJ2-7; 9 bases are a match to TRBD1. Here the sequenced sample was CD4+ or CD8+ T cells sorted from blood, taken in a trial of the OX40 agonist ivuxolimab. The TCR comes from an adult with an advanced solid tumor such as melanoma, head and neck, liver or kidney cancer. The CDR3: CAISLTGTGPAEQYF. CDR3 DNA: TGTGCCATCAGTTTGACCGGGACAGGGCCCGCCGAGCAGTACTTC.